The 13 T cell receptor beta chains in this list originate from one sample, sequenced in a study of blood T cell repertoires in COVID-19. Assay: immunoSEQ multiplex PCR; the TCRdb copy retains only in-frame clones and omits some. In the table there are roughly 220,000 clones, 86% of which are singletons. The sequenced material came from PBMCs or T cells enriched from blood (not recorded which). The origin of the receptors is a woman between 35 and 50 years old with acute COVID-19.

The chain uses TRBV20-1 and TRBJ1-2; D is ambiguous. There are 15 residues in the CDR3. Germline assignment: CDR1 DFQATT and CDR2 SNEGSKA (reference sequence). V was clipped by 3 bases and J by 3 bases, with 17 bases between them. CDR3 coding DNA: TGCAGTGCTAGTATGGGTAGAGCGTACTACTATGGCTACACCTTC. Protein product: CSASMGRAYYYGYTF.

The chain carries TRBV11-2 and TRBJ2-1; no definite D call. Between the trimmed V and J ends, which lost 1 base and 2 bases, there was a span of 9 bases. The CDR3 sequence is 15 residues long. The germline CDR1 and CDR2 sequences are SGHAT and FQNNGV. The CDR3 sequence: CASSLGLQTYNEQFF. CDR3 in DNA: TGTGCCAGCAGCTTAGGCTTACAAACCTACAATGAGCAGTTCTTC.

The genes are TRBV10-3 and TRBJ1-1; D is uncertain. Trimming cost V 3 bases and J 6 bases, with 14 bases left between them. CDR1 and CDR2 (germline): ENHRY, SYGVKD. This CDR3 spans 14 amino acids. CDR3 in DNA: TGTGCCATCAGTGATGAGGGCAGCAGAGCTGAAGCTTTCTTT. This translates into CAISDEGSRAEAFF.

V usage is TRBV3-1 (or the pseudogene TRBV3-2) and J usage is TRBJ1-2; 7 nucleotides line up with TRBD1. The trim removed 2 bases at V and 4 bases at J, leaving 4 bases unmatched. CDR1 LGHDT and CDR2 YNNKEL come from the germline V gene (reference sequence). This CDR3 comprises 14 residues. The CDR3 DNA is TGTGCCAGCAGCCAAATAGGACAGGTCTATGGCTACACCTTC. This encodes CASSQIGQVYGYTF.

The CDR3 is CASSLLQGTEAFF. The CDR3, as DNA: TGTGCCAGCAGTCTCCTGCAGGGAACTGAAGCTTTCTTT. V is TRBV12-3 or TRBV12-4 and J is TRBJ1-1; D is perhaps TRBD1 (5 bases). CDR3 length: 13 amino acids. Trimming took 5 bases from V and 5 from J, leaving 12 bases between them.

V and J are TRBV9 and TRBJ2-1, with 8 bases identical to TRBD1. The V segment lost 3 bases and the J segment 9 bases; nucleotides outside the gene matches: 8. The germline CDR1 and CDR2 sequences are SGDLS and YYNGEE. This CDR3 contains 14 residues. Here the CDR3 DNA reads TGTGCCAGCAGCGCCCAACAGGGGGGAGGTGAGCAGTTCTTC. Translating it yields CASSAQQGGGEQFF.

The genes are TRBV6-2 or TRBV6-3 and TRBJ2-1; 8 bases map to TRBD2. Germline assignment: CDR1 MNHEY and CDR2 SVGEGT. J was trimmed by 0 bases and V by 2 bases; bases with no gene match: 9. The CDR3 spans 18 residues. The chain's CDR3 is CASSYPIGGESSYNEQFF. CDR3 sequence (DNA): TGTGCCAGCAGTTACCCTATCGGGGGGGAAAGCTCCTACAATGAGCAGTTCTTC.

The J gene is TRBJ1-2, the V gene TRBV6-2 or TRBV6-3; 7 bases map to TRBD1. The CDR3 is 19 amino acids. V lost 6 bases to trimming and J lost 1 base; unmatched junction nucleotides: 20. CDR1 is MNHEY and CDR2 is SVGEGT in the germline V gene. The CDR3 protein is CASSRLKPGQPRINYGYTF. CDR3 sequence (DNA): TGTGCCAGCAGCCGACTTAAACCGGGACAGCCGCGGATTAACTATGGCTACACCTTC.

About this clone: Germline and junction disagree at one end, which may indicate a read error. The chain has TRBV7-7 and TRBJ2-3; D gene unclear. The V gene's germline CDR1 is SSHAT and CDR2 FNYEAQ (reference sequence). The CDR3 totals 13 residues. CDR3 amino acids: CASSFRGTDTQYF. As DNA, the CDR3 is TGTGCTAGCAGCTTCCGCGGCACAGATACGCAGTATTTT. Filled out from reference TRBV7-7 and TRBJ2-3, the complete variable domain reads GAGVSQSPRYKVTKRGQDVTLRCDPISSHATLYWYQQALGQGPEFLTYFNYEAQPDKSGLPSDRFSAERPEGSISTLTIQRTEQRDSAMYRCASSFRGTDTQYFGPGTRLTVL.

The rearrangement uses TRBV10-3 and TRBJ1-2; the D gene is possibly TRBD1 (6 bases). CDR3 length equals 13 residues. Germline V gene lookup returns CDR1 ENHRY and CDR2 SYGVKD. Trimming left V 11 bases short and J 2 bases short, with 15 bases between. CDR3 loop: CAVSIGGNYGYTF. CDR3 sequence (DNA): TGTGCCGTATCAATAGGGGGAAACTATGGCTACACCTTC.

The chain uses TRBV5-6 and TRBJ1-4; a possible D gene is TRBD1 (5 bases). This CDR3 has 14 amino acids. The V and J ends lost 1 base and 3 bases respectively, with 7 bases between them. CDR1 and CDR2 from the germline V gene are SGHDT and YYEEEE. DNA for the CDR3: TGTGCCAGCAGCTTGCGGGGGGCTAATGAAAAACTGTTTTTT. It specifies CASSLRGANEKLFF.

This rearrangement joins TRBV9 to TRBJ2-5; D is possibly TRBD1 (6 bases). Trimming pared 3 bases from V and 5 bases from J, leaving 14 bases between. CDR3 length equals 14 residues. The germline V gene has CDR1 SGDLS and CDR2 YYNGEE. CDR3 DNA: TGTGCCAGCAGCGCCAGTACAGGGAGTGAGACCCAGTACTTC. It encodes CASSASTGSETQYF. Complete variable domain (other parts from reference TRBV9 and TRBJ2-5): DSGVTQTPKHLITATGQRVTLRCSPRSGDLSVYWYQQSLDQGLQFLIQYYNGEERAKGNILERFSAQQFPDLHSELNLSSLELGDSALYFCASSASTGSETQYFGPGTRLLVL.

The CDR3 bases are TGTGCCAGCAGCGTAGGAGGGCGGACCCAAGAGACCCAGTACTTC. This translates into CASSVGGRTQETQYF. The chain joins TRBV9 to TRBJ2-5; possible D gene TRBD2, 5 bases. This CDR3 has 15 amino acids. V was cut by 0 bases and J by 1 base, with 10 bases left in between. The V gene's germline CDR1 is SGDLS and CDR2 YYNGEE.